This T cell receptor beta chain was sequenced during a study of cytomegalovirus exposure and HLA in healthy donors. Study-wide results and limits: It was confirmed in vitro that a few of the CMV-associated chains were specific for CMV antigens. First-cohort TCR clusters were later found to tend to co-occur in the approximately 120 validation repertoires.

The assay was immunoSEQ multiplex PCR, and TCRdb's table has in-frame clones only and misses some. The data show 150,000 or so clones, roughly 80% seen once. The CDR3 extends over 15 amino acids. Germline CDR1 and CDR2: SGHRS and YFSETQ. V dropped 4 bases and J dropped 5; count of bases not matched to a gene: 10. Turning to this clone: What it binds is unknown.

The chain joins TRBV5-1 to TRBJ2-5, with 8 bases lining up with TRBD2. Sequenced input: PBMCs. The sequence was obtained from a man aged 30 to 45 in good health and CMV-seropositive. The CDR3 region has the DNA TGCGCCAGCAGCCTGGAGATAGCGGGGTGGGAGACCCAGTACTTC. This gives the protein CASSLEIAGWETQYF.